Included here is one TCR beta chain sequence, with context. Its antigen is not known. The data are from a study of CXCR3-negative and CXCR3-positive naive CD8 T cells. Via 5' RACE with UMI labels, TRB cDNA libraries were prepared. From the 5' RACE reads, TCRdb lists one entry per CDR3 protein and no DNA. This table lists about 120,000 distinct CDR3 sequences. Study outcomes and limitations: TRB CDR3 hydrophobicity was greater in CXCR3-positive naive cells than in CXCR3-negative naive cells.

Germline V gives CDR1 MGHRA, CDR2 YSYEKL. The CDR3 totals 17 residues. Sequenced input: naive CXCR3+ CD8+ T cells from blood. The subset was: CD45RO-CCR7+CD27+CD95- naive CD8+ T cells expressing CXCR3 (TNR3+). V gene TRBV4-1 combines with J gene TRBJ2-5; checking the TCRdb D call of TRBD2 is not possible without DNA. The clonotype originates from a human donor in good health. Some clones in this sample may be carry-over from other donors' samples. CDR3 sequence reads: CASSQLNSGGRQETQYF.